The clone carrying this T cell receptor (beta chain) was counted once. Antigen specificity is unknown. The data belong to a study of T cells in Graves' hyperthyroidism and ophthalmopathy. Overall study findings and caveats: Ophthalmopathy was distinguished from stable hyperthyroidism by 13 V-J signatures. Blood shared most expanded thyroid clonotypes above 0.001.

Researchers took RNA transcripts and amplified the TCR beta CDR3 regions from them. The study used the HTBI primer set for a first-round RT-PCR of the TCR CDR3. One entry per CDR3 protein results from TCRdb running MiXCR on the multiplex PCR reads. This sample has 550,000 to 700,000 distinct CDR3 sequences, with 40% to 55% found just once. Exclusions: uncontrolled infection, other autoimmune disease, pregnancy, lactation. Every diagnosis used clinical symptoms, serum thyroxine and TRAb, thyroid ultrasound and orbital computed tomography. CDR3 length: 15 amino acids. Trimming took off 0 bases at V and 9 bases at J, with 12 bases between the two ends. Germline V lookup: CDR1 MRHNA, CDR2 SNTAGT.

The genes are TRBV6-4 and TRBJ1-6; D might be TRBD1 (5 bases). This receptor was identified in an adult woman with Graves' disease, either hyperthyroidism or ophthalmopathy (not recorded which). Material for sequencing was peripheral blood or thyroid tissue (not recorded which). The DNA of the CDR3 is TGTGCCAGCAGTGACTCGACGGGGGACCGTTCACCCCTCCACTTT. This codes for CASSDSTGDRSPLHF.